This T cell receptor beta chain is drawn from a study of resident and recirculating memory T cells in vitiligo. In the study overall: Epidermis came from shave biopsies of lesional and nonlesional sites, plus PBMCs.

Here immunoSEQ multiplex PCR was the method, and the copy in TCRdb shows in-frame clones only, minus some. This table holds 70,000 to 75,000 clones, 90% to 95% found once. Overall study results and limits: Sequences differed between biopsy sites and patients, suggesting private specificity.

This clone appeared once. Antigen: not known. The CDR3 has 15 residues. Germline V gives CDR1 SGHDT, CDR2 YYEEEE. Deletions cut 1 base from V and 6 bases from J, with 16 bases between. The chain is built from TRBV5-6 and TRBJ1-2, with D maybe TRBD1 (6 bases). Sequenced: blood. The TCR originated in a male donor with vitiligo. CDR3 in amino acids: CASSLYQGRLDGYTF. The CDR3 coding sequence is TGTGCCAGCAGCTTGTATCAGGGGAGATTAGATGGCTACACCTTC.